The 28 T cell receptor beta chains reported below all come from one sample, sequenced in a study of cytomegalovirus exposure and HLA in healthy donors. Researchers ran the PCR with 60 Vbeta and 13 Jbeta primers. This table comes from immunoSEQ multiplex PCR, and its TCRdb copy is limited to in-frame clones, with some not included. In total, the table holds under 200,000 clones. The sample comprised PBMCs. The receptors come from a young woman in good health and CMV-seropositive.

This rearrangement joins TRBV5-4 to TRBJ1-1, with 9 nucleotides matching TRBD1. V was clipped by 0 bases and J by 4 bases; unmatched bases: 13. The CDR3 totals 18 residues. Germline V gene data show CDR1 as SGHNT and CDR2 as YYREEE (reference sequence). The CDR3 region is CASSLDPSRGTGSTEAFF. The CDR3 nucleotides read TGTGCCAGCAGCTTGGATCCATCTCGCGGGACAGGGTCCACTGAAGCTTTCTTT. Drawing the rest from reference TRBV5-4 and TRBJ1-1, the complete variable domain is ETGVTQSPTHLIKTRGQQVTLRCSSQSGHNTVSWYQQALGQGPQFIFQYYREEENGRGNFPPRFSGLQFPNYSSELNVNALELDDSALYLCASSLDPSRGTGSTEAFFGQGTRLTVV.

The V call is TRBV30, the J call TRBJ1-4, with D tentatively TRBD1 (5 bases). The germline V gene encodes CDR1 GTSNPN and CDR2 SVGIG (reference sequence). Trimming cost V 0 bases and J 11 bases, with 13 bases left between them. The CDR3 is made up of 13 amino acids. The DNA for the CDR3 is TGTGCCTGGAGTGTCGCCTTACGGGGGAAACTGTTTTTT. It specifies CAWSVALRGKLFF.

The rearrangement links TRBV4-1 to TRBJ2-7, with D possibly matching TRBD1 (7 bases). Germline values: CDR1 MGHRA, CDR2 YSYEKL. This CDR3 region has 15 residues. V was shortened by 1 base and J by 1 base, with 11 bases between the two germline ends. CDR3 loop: CASSQVQGGSYEQYF. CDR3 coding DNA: TGCGCCAGCAGCCAAGTCCAGGGGGGATCCTACGAGCAGTACTTC.

The CDR3, as DNA: TGTGCCACCAGCAGATCCTTCGAGGCACCGAATGAGCAGTTCTTC. It codes for CATSRSFEAPNEQFF. The chain uses TRBV15 and TRBJ2-1, with unresolved D. This CDR3 is 15 amino acids long. The V gene's germline CDR1 is LNHNV and CDR2 YYDKDF (reference sequence). V gave up 2 bases and J gave up 7 bases, with 15 bases separating them.

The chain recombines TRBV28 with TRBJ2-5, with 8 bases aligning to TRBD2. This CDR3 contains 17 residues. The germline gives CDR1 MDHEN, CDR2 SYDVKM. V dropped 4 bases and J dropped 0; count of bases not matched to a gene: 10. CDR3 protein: CASSSLPLLADQETQYF. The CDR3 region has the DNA TGTGCCAGCAGTTCATTACCCTTACTAGCGGACCAAGAGACCCAGTACTTC.

The CDR3: CASHYGASYEQYF. The CDR3 DNA is TGCGCCAGCCACTACGGAGCCTCCTACGAGCAGTACTTC. The chain recombines TRBV5-1 with TRBJ2-7; D not resolved. The CDR3 spans 13 residues. The V gene lost 7 bases and the J gene lost 0 bases, with 11 bases spanning the gap. Germline assignment: CDR1 SGHRS and CDR2 YFSETQ.

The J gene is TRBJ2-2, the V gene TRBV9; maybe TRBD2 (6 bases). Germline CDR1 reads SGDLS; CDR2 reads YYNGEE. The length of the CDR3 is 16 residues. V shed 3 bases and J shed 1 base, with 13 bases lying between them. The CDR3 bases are TGTGCCAGCAGCGGACTGGGGGGAGGGAACACCGGGGAGCTGTTTTTT. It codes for CASSGLGGGNTGELFF.

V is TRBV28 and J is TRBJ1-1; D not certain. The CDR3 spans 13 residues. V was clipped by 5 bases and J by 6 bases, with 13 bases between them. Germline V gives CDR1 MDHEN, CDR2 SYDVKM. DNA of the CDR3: TGTGCCAGCAGTCCCGGAGGGTGGGCTGAAGCTTTCTTT. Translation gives CASSPGGWAEAFF.

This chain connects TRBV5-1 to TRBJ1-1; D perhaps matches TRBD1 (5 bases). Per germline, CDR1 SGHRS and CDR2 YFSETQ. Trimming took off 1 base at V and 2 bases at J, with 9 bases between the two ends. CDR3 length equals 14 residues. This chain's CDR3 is CASSLPQVNTEAFF. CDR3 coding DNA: TGCGCCAGCAGCTTGCCACAGGTCAACACTGAAGCTTTCTTT.

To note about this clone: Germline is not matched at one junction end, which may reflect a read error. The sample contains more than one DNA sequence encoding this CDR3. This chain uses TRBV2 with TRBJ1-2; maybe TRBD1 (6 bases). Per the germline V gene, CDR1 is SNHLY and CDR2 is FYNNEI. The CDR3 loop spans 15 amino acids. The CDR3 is CASSDSSGDNYGYTF. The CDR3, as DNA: TGTGCCAGCAGTGACTCATCAGGGGATAACTACGGCTACACCTTC. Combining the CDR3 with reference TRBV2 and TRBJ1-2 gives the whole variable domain EPEVTQTPSHQVTQMGQEVILRCVPISNHLYFYWYRQILGQKVEFLVSFYNNEISEKSEIFDDQFSVERPDGSNFTLKIRSTKLEDSAMYFCASSDSSGDNYGYTFGSGTRLTVV.

CDR3 sequence reads: CASSPRRYYGYTF. CDR3 nucleotide sequence: TGTGCCAGCAGCCCCCGCAGGTACTATGGCTACACCTTC. The chain has TRBV9 and TRBJ1-2; unclear D gene. Trimming removed 4 bases at V and 3 bases at J, with 10 bases between. This CDR3 contains 13 residues. Germline V gives CDR1 SGDLS, CDR2 YYNGEE. The whole variable domain, remainder taken from reference TRBV9 and TRBJ1-2, is DSGVTQTPKHLITATGQRVTLRCSPRSGDLSVYWYQQSLDQGLQFLIQYYNGEERAKGNILERFSAQQFPDLHSELNLSSLELGDSALYFCASSPRRYYGYTFGSGTRLTVV.

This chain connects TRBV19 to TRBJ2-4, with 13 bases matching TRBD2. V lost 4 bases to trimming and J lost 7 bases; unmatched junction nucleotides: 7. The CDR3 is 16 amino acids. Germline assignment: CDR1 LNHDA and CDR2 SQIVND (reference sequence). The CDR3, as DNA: TGTGCCAGTAGTAGGGGACTAGCGGGAATGAAGAACATTCAGTACTTC. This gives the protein CASSRGLAGMKNIQYF.

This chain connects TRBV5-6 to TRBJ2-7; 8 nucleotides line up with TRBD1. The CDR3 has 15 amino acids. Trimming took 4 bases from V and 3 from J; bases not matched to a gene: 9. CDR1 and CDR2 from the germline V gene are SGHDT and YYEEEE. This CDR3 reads CASSKLDRDHYEQYF. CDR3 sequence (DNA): TGTGCCAGCAGCAAATTGGACAGGGACCACTACGAGCAGTACTTC.

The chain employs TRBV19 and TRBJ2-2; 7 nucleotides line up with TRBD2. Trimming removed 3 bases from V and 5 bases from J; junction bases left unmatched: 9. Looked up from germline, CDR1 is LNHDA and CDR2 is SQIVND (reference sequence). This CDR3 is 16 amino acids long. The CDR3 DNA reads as TGTGCCAGTAGTATGGGGCAGGGAGGGAAGACCGGGGAGCTGTTTTTT. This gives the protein CASSMGQGGKTGELFF.

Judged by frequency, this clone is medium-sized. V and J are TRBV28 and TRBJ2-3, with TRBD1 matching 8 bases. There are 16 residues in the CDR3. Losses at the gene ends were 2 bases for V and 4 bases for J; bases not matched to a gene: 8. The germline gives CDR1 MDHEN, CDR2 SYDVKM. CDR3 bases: TGTGCCAGCAGTTTAAGTGGGGACAGGCTCTCAGATACGCAGTATTTT. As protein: CASSLSGDRLSDTQYF.

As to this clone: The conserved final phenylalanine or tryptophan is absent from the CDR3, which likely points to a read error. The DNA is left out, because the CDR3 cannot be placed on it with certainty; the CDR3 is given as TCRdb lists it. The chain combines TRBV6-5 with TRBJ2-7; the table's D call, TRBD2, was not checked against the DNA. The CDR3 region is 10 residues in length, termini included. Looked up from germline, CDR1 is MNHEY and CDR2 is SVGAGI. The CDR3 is CASSGPGLAL.

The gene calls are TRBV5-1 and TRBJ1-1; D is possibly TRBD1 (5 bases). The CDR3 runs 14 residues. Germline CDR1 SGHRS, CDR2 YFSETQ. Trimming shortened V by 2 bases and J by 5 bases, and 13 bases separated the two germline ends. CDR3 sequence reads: CASSFSPGVTEAFF. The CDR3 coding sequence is TGCGCCAGCAGCTTTTCCCCGGGGGTAACTGAAGCTTTCTTT.

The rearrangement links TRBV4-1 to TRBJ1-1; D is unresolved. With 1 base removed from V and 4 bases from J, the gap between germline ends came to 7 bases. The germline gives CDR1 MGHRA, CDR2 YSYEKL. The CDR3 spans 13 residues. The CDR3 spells CASSQGSVTEAFF. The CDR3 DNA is TGCGCCAGCAGCCAAGGCTCGGTCACTGAAGCTTTCTTT.

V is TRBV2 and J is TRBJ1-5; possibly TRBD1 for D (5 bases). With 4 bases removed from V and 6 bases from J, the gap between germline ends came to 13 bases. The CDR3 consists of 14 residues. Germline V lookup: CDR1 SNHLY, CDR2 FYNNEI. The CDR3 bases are TGTGCCAGCAGTGCGTGGTGGGGCAGTCAGCCCCAGCATTTT. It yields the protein CASSAWWGSQPQHF.

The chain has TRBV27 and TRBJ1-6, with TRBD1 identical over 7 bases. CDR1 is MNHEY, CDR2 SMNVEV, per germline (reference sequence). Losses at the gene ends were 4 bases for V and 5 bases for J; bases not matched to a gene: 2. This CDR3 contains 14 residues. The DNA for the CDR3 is TGTGCCAGCAGTTCAGACAGGGATAATTCACCCCTCCACTTT. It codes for CASSSDRDNSPLHF.

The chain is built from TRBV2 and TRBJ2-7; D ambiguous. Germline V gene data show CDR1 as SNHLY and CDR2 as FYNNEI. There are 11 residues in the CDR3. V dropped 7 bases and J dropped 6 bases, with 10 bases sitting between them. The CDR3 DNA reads TGTGCCAGCAAGAATTTGGCCGAGCAGTACTTC. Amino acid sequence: CASKNLAEQYF. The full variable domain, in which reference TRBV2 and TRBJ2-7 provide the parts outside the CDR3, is EPEVTQTPSHQVTQMGQEVILRCVPISNHLYFYWYRQILGQKVEFLVSFYNNEISEKSEIFDDQFSVERPDGSNFTLKIRSTKLEDSAMYFCASKNLAEQYFGPGTRLTVT.

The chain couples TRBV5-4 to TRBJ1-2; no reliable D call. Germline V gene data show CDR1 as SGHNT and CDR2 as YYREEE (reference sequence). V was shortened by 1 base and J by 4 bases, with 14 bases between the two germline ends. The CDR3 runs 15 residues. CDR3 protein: CASSLKGSGVYGYTF. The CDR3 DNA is TGTGCCAGCAGCTTGAAGGGAAGCGGAGTCTATGGCTACACCTTC. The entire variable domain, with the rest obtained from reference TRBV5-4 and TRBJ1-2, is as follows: ETGVTQSPTHLIKTRGQQVTLRCSSQSGHNTVSWYQQALGQGPQFIFQYYREEENGRGNFPPRFSGLQFPNYSSELNVNALELDDSALYLCASSLKGSGVYGYTFGSGTRLTVV.

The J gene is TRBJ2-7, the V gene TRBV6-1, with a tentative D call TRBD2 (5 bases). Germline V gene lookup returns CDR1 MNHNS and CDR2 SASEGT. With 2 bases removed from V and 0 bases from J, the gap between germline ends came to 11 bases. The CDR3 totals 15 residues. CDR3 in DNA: TGTGCCAGCAGTGAATTTGGAGGACGCTCCTACGAGCAGTACTTC. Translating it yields CASSEFGGRSYEQYF.

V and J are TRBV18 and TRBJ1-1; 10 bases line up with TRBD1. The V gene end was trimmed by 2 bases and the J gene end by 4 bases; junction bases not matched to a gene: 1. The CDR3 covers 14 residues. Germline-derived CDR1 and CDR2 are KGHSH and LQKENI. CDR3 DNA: TGTGCCAGCTCACCAGACAGGGGGCTCACTGAAGCTTTCTTT. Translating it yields CASSPDRGLTEAFF. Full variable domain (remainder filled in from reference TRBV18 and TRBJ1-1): NAGVMQNPRHLVRRRGQEARLRCSPMKGHSHVYWYRQLPEEGLKFMVYLQKENIIDESGMPKERFSAEFPKEGPSILRIQQVVRGDSAAYFCASSPDRGLTEAFFGQGTRLTVV.

This CDR3 is CAWSPGWREAYEQYF. CDR3 nucleotide sequence: TGTGCCTGGAGCCCTGGATGGCGGGAGGCCTACGAGCAGTACTTC. The V call is TRBV30, the J call TRBJ2-7; 8 bases agree with TRBD2. V dropped 3 bases and J dropped 2; count of bases not matched to a gene: 9. CDR1 and CDR2 from the germline V gene are GTSNPN and SVGIG (reference sequence). The CDR3 has 15 amino acids.

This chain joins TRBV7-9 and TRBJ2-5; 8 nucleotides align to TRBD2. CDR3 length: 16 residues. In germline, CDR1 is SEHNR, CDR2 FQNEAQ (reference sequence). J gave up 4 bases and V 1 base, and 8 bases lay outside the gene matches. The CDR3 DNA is TGTGCCAGCAGCTTAGGCGGCGGTCTAGCGGGAGAGACCCAGTACTTC. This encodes CASSLGGGLAGETQYF.

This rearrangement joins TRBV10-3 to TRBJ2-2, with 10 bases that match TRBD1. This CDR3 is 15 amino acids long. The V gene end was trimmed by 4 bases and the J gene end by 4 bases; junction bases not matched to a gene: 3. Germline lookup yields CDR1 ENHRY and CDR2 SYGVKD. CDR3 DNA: TGTGCCATCAGTGGTGGGACAGGGGTCACCGGGGAGCTGTTTTTT. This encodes CAISGGTGVTGELFF.

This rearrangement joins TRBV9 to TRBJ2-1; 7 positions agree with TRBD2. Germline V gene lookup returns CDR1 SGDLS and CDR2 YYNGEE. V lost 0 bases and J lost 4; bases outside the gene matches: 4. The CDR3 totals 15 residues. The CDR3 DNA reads TGTGCCAGCAGCGTAGGAAGCGGGGTATACAATGAGCAGTTCTTC. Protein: CASSVGSGVYNEQFF.